These 15 T cell receptor beta chains came from one sample sequenced in a study of blood T cell repertoires in COVID-19. The protocol was immunoSEQ multiplex PCR, while the TCRdb copy is restricted to in-frame clones and leaves out a portion. Of 300,000 to 350,000 clones listed, approximately 84% are singletons. Sequenced: PBMCs or T cells enriched from blood (not recorded which). These receptor sequences come from a woman aged 25-40 years who had recovered from COVID-19.

J is TRBJ1-1 and V is TRBV5-6, with D maybe TRBD1 (6 bases). This CDR3 is built from 12 residues. Trimming left V 2 bases short and J 7 bases short, with 9 bases between. Germline V gene sequence: CDR1 SGHDT, CDR2 YYEEEE. CDR3 nucleotide sequence: TGTGCCAGCAGCTTTGGGACACTTGAAGCTTTCTTT. It encodes CASSFGTLEAFF.

The V call is TRBV5-6, the J call TRBJ1-5, with a possible D match to TRBD1 (5 bases). Germline V CDR1 and CDR2: SGHDT, YYEEEE. The CDR3 totals 15 residues. V was clipped by 0 bases and J by 2 bases, with 9 bases between them. In nucleotides, the CDR3 is TGTGCCAGCAGCTTGGAGGGAGGGGGCAATCAGCCCCAGCATTTT. It specifies CASSLEGGGNQPQHF. The variable domain in full, completed from reference TRBV5-6 and TRBJ1-5, reads DAGVTQSPTHLIKTRGQQVTLRCSPKSGHDTVSWYQQALGQGPQFIFQYYEEEERQRGNFPDRFSGHQFPNYSSELNVNALLLGDSALYLCASSLEGGGNQPQHFGDGTRLSIL.

The chain couples TRBV18 to TRBJ1-1; D is unresolved. The V end lost 5 bases, the J end lost 4 bases, and 14 bases lay between the germline ends. The CDR3 contains 14 residues. CDR1 and CDR2 from the germline V gene are KGHSH and LQKENI. CDR3 bases: TGTGCCAGCTCATCCACTCTGGTACTCACTGAAGCTTTCTTT. Translated, it gives CASSSTLVLTEAFF.

The V and J genes are TRBV12-3 or TRBV12-4 and TRBJ1-2, with D tentatively TRBD1 (5 bases). This CDR3 is 13 amino acids long. The V gene lost 6 bases and the J gene lost 8 bases, with 16 bases spanning the gap. CDR3 loop: CASRPGLNWGYTF. The CDR3 coding sequence is TGTGCCAGCAGGCCGGGACTTAACTGGGGCTACACCTTC.

V usage is TRBV28 and J usage is TRBJ1-6, with D possibly being TRBD1 (5 bases). The CDR3 length is 13 residues. V was clipped by 4 bases and J by 9 bases, with 10 bases between them. CDR1 is MDHEN, CDR2 SYDVKM, per germline. The CDR3 region is CASSSGILSPLHF. The CDR3 DNA reads TGTGCCAGCAGTTCAGGGATTCTTTCACCCCTCCACTTT.

The chain links TRBV7-8 to TRBJ2-5; TRBD2 aligns across 9 bases. The CDR3 runs 18 residues. Germline-derived CDR1 and CDR2 are SGHVS and FQNEAQ. Losses at the gene ends were 6 bases for V and 0 bases for J; bases not matched to a gene: 14. CDR3 loop: CASRTVRGSGSYQETQYF. Written as DNA, the CDR3 is TGTGCCAGCAGGACAGTTAGGGGTAGCGGGAGCTACCAAGAGACCCAGTACTTC.

This chain uses TRBV7-9 with TRBJ2-7, with 7 bases that match TRBD1. Germline V CDR1 and CDR2: SEHNR, FQNEAQ (reference sequence). The CDR3 loop spans 14 amino acids. J gave up 3 bases and V 4 bases, and 6 bases lay outside the gene matches. The CDR3 region has the DNA TGTGCCAGCAGCTCCGGACAGGCGATCTACGAGCAGTACTTC. It yields the protein CASSSGQAIYEQYF.

The chain is built from TRBV9 and TRBJ1-6; D remains ambiguous. Germline CDR1 reads SGDLS; CDR2 reads YYNGEE. The CDR3 length is 16 residues. V lost 0 bases and J 4 bases, leaving 11 bases between the germline ends. The CDR3 sequence is CASSVGWSTYNSPLHF. In DNA form, the CDR3 reads TGTGCCAGCAGCGTAGGTTGGAGTACATATAATTCACCCCTCCACTTT.

V gene TRBV28 combines with J gene TRBJ1-6; no firm D call. Germline CDR1 and CDR2: MDHEN and SYDVKM. V lost 7 bases and J 8 bases, leaving 9 bases between the germline ends. The CDR3 totals 12 residues. CDR3 loop: CASTTPDSPLHF. Here the CDR3 DNA reads TGTGCCAGCACCACACCCGATTCACCCCTCCACTTT. Full variable domain (remainder filled in from reference TRBV28 and TRBJ1-6): DVKVTQSSRYLVKRTGEKVFLECVQDMDHENMFWYRQDPGLGLRLIYFSYDVKMKEKGDIPEGYSVSREKKERFSLILESASTNQTSMYLCASTTPDSPLHFGNGTRLTVT.

The chain recombines TRBV7-2 with TRBJ1-5; tentatively, D is TRBD1 (6 bases). The germline gives CDR1 SGHTA, CDR2 FQGNSA. The CDR3 sequence is 15 residues long. V lost 2 bases to trimming and J lost 4 bases, with 12 bases between them. The CDR3 region has the DNA TGTGCCAGCAGCTTAACCAGGGGTTTAAATCAGCCCCAGCATTTT. Residues: CASSLTRGLNQPQHF.

The chain combines TRBV4-3 with TRBJ1-2; D may be TRBD1 (5 bases). The germline CDR1 and CDR2 sequences are LGHNA and YSLEER. The CDR3 consists of 15 residues. V was trimmed by 0 bases and J by 2 bases, leaving 10 bases between them. CDR3 DNA sequence: TGCGCCAGCAGCCAAGATTGGGGGGTAAACTATGGCTACACCTTC. Translation gives CASSQDWGVNYGYTF.

V gene TRBV2 combines with J gene TRBJ1-2; 8 bases agree with TRBD1. Losses at the gene ends were 7 bases for V and 7 bases for J; bases not matched to a gene: 11. The CDR3 is 14 amino acids. CDR1 SNHLY and CDR2 FYNNEI come from the germline V gene. Written as DNA, the CDR3 is TGTGCCAGCATTTCACAGGGGGAGGCGGCTGGCTACACCTTC. As protein: CASISQGEAAGYTF.

V usage is TRBV28 and J usage is TRBJ1-5, with TRBD1 identical over 12 bases. CDR3 length: 14 residues. Germline CDR1 and CDR2: MDHEN and SYDVKM. The trim removed 10 bases at V and 2 bases at J, leaving 3 bases unmatched. CDR3 bases: TGTGCCACCGGGACAGGGGGCGGCAATCAGCCCCAGCATTTT. It translates to CATGTGGGNQPQHF.

The CDR3 nucleotides are TGTGCCAGCTCACCGGGAGGGACTAGGGACACTGAAGCTTTCTTT. It encodes CASSPGGTRDTEAFF. The chain combines TRBV18 with TRBJ1-1; D may be TRBD1 (5 bases). The germline CDR1 and CDR2 sequences are KGHSH and LQKENI. V dropped 3 bases and J dropped 3 bases, with 14 bases sitting between them. CDR3 size: 15 residues.

The J gene is TRBJ1-1, the V gene TRBV7-9; D unresolved. V was shortened by 5 bases and J by 3 bases, with 7 bases between the two germline ends. The CDR3 is 12 amino acids. CDR1 and CDR2 (germline): SEHNR, FQNEAQ (reference sequence). As DNA, the CDR3 is TGTGCCAGCAGCCCCCCGGACACTGAAGCTTTCTTT. Translation gives CASSPPDTEAFF.